Included here is one T cell receptor (beta chain) sequence, with context. Antigen specificity is unknown. V trimming: 3 bases; J trimming: 4 bases; junction bases outside the gene matches: 4. The CDR3 is 15 amino acids. From germline, CDR1 is SGHTA and CDR2 FQGNSA. This sample was included in a study of PD-1 blockade in mismatch repair-deficient tumors. Findings and limits, study-wide: Rapid post-treatment expansion, then contraction, generally preceding radiologic response, marked tumor-resident clones.

The assay was immunoSEQ multiplex PCR, and TCRdb's table has in-frame clones only and misses some. The sample gives some 40,000 clones, roughly 88% of which show up once; around 0.98% is in the top ten. The chain combines TRBV7-2 with TRBJ2-2, with 8 bases lining up with TRBD2. This receptor was taken from an adult with mismatch repair-deficient cancer. The material sequenced was PBMCs, taken about 40 weeks after starting pembrolizumab. The CDR3 nucleotides read TGTGCCAGCAGCTTCCCCGGGGGGGGCACCGGGGAGCTGTTTTTT. Translation gives CASSFPGGGTGELFF.